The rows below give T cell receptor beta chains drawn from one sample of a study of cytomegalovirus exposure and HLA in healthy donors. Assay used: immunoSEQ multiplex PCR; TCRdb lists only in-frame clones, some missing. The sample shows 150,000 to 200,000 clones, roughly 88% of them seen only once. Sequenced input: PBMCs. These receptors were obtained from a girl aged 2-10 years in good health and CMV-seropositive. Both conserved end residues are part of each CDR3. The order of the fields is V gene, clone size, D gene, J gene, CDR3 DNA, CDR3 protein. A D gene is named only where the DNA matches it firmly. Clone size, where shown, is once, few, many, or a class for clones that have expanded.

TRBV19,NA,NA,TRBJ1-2,TGTGCCAGTAGTATCGACGGGGGGAGCGGCTACACCTTC,CASSIDGGSGYTF
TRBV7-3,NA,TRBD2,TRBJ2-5,TGTGCCAGCAGCTTAGGCGCGGGGGGGAGAGAGACCCAGTACTTC,CASSLGAGGRETQYF
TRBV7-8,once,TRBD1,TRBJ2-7,TGTGCCAGCAGCTTAGTCCCGGGACAGGGGTCCTACGAGCAGTACTTC,CASSLVPGQGSYEQYF
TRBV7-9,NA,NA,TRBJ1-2,TGTGCCAGCAGCTTCGGGGGAAGCTATGGCTACACCTTC,CASSFGGSYGYTF
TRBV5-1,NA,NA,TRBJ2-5,TGCGCCAGCAGCTGGTGGAGAACCATCGGGACAACCGCATCCTCCCAAGAGACCCAGTACTTC,CASSWWRTIGTTASSQETQYF
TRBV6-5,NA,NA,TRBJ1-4,TGTGCCAGCAGTTACGTTAGACAGGCTAATGAAAAACTGTTTTTT,CASSYVRQANEKLFF
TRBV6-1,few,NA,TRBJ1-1,TGTGCCAGCCAACAGGGTAGGTCCACTGAAGCTTTCTTT,CASQQGRSTEAFF
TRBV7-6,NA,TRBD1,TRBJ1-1,TGTGCCAGCAGCTTAGGACAGGGGAACACTGAAGCTTTCTTT,CASSLGQGNTEAFF
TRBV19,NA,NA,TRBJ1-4,TGTGCCAGTAGTATAACAGGGCAAGAAAAACTGTTTTTT,CASSITGQEKLFF
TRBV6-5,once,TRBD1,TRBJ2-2,TGTGCCAGCAGTGCCTGGGGGACAGTCCCCGGGGAGCTGTTTTTT,CASSAWGTVPGELFF
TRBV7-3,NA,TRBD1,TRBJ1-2,TGTGCCAGCAGCTCCGGACAGGGTTATGGCTACACCTTC,CASSSGQGYGYTF
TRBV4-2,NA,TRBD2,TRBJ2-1,TGTGCCAGCAGCCAAGATCTGACTAGCGGGTACAATGAGCAGTTCTTC,CASSQDLTSGYNEQFF
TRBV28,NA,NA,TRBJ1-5,TGTGCCAGCAGTTCCCCAGGCCTTAGCAATCAGCCCCAGCATTTT,CASSSPGLSNQPQHF
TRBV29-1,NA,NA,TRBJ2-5,TGCAGCGTTCTCGACTATCCGATGGTGGAGACCCAGTACTTC,CSVLDYPMVETQYF
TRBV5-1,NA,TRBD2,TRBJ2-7,TGCGCCAGCAGCCCGGGGGGTTTGAGCTCCTACGAGCAGTACTTC,CASSPGGLSSYEQYF
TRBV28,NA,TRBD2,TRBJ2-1,TGTGCCAGCAGTTTTGATCGTTTCAGCGGGGGGTTTTACAATGAGCAGTTCTTC,CASSFDRFSGGFYNEQFF
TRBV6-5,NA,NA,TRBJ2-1,TGTGCCAGCAGTTATAGGCGACCCGGCCGGGGCAATGAGCAGTTCTTC,CASSYRRPGRGNEQFF
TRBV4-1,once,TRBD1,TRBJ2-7,TGCGCCAGCAGCCTCCGGGACAGCTCCTACGAGCAGTACTTC,CASSLRDSSYEQYF
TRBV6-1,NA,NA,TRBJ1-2,TGTGCCAGCAGTGATGCCGAGGGATTCTACACCTTC,CASSDAEGFYTF
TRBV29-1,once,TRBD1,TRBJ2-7,TGCAGCGCCCTTAGACAGGGGGTGACGGACGAGCAGTACTTC,CSALRQGVTDEQYF
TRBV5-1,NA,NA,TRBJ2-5,TGCGCCAGCAGCTTGGGGGCAGGGATTTCGGAGACCCAGTACTTC,CASSLGAGISETQYF
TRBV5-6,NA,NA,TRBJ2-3,TGTGCCAGCAGCTTGGGACTTGGGGGGACGGGGTCAGATACGCAGTATTTT,CASSLGLGGTGSDTQYF
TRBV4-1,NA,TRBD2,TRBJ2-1,TGCGCCAGCAGCCAAGTACCTGGACTAGCGGGGGGCCTTTCCTACAATGAGCAGTTCTTC,CASSQVPGLAGGLSYNEQFF
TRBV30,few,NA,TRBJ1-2,TGTGCCTGGAGTCTTGCGGGGGCAGTTAACTATGGCTACACCTTC,CAWSLAGAVNYGYTF
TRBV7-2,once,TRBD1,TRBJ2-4,TGTGCCAGCAGCTTAGTCCCCCCTACAGGGGAAGCCAAAAACATTCAGTACTTC,CASSLVPPTGEAKNIQYF
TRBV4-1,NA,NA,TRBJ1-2,TGCGCCAGCAGCCTCCGGTTTTTTGACTACGGCTACACCTTC,CASSLRFFDYGYTF
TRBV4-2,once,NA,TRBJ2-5,TGTGCCAGCAGCCAAGAGCGGGTGGCGAGGACCCAGTACTTC,CASSQERVARTQYF
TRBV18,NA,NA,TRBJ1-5,TGTGCCAGCTCAGAACGGGGTGGGGATGGCAATCAGCCCCAGCATTTT,CASSERGGDGNQPQHF
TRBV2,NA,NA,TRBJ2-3,TGTGCCAGCAGGAAGGACTCGCGGGCGCAGTATTTT,CASRKDSRAQYF
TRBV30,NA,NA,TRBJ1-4,TGTGCCTGGAGTGTACTAAGTGGTTCCTATGAAAAACTGTTTTTT,CAWSVLSGSYEKLFF
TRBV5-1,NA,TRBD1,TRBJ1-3,TGCGCCAGCAGCTTTGGACAGGTCCTGAACACCATATATTTT,CASSFGQVLNTIYF
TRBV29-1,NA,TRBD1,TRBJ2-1,TGCAGCGTTGACCGGGACAGCTCCTACAATGAGCAGTTCTTC,CSVDRDSSYNEQFF
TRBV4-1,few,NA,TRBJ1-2,TGCGCCAGCAGCCACGGTGGGCCGGACTATGGCTACACCTTC,CASSHGGPDYGYTF
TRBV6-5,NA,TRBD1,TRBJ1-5,TGTGCCAGCAGGCAGGGGGCGACTCAGCCCCAGCATTTT,CASRQGATQPQHF
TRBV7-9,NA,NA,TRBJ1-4,TGTGCCAGCAGCGGAGGGGCGAATGAAAAACTGTTTTTT,CASSGGANEKLFF
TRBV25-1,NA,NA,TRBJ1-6,TGTGCCAGCAGTGGGCCCGGGGTTGGATCGCGTTCACCCCTCCACTTT,CASSGPGVGSRSPLHF
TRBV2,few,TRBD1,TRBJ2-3,TGTGCCAGCAGTGTAGGAGACAGGGGGATGTTAGATACGCAGTATTTT,CASSVGDRGMLDTQYF
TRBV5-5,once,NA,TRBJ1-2,TGTGCCAGCAGCTTGGCGAGTCGGGTAGACGACTATGGCTACACCTTC,CASSLASRVDDYGYTF
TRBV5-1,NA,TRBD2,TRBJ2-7,TGCGCCAGCAGCTCGCGGGAGGGTTCAAGCTACGAGCAGTACTTC,CASSSREGSSYEQYF
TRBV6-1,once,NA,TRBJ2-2,TGTGCCAGCAATCCCCTATCCACCGGGGAGCTGTTTTTT,CASNPLSTGELFF
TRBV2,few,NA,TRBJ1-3,TGTGCCAGCGAGGCTGGAAACACCATATATTTT,CASEAGNTIYF
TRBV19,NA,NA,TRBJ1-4,TGTGCCAGTAGTACTCGGGGTACTCATGAAAAACTGTTTTTT,CASSTRGTHEKLFF
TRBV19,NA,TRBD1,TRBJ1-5,TGTGCCAGTAGTTTTACAGGGGAAAGAAATCAGCCCCAGCATTTT,CASSFTGERNQPQHF
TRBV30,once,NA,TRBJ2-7,TGTGCCTGGAGTCCAGGGTTCGAGCAGTACTTC,CAWSPGFEQYF
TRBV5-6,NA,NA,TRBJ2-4,TGTGCCAGCAGCGGCCCAGAACGGACTCACATTCAGTACTTC,CASSGPERTHIQYF
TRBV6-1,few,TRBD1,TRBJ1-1,TGTGCCAGCAGTAGACAGGGGTATCGCACTGAAGCTTTCTTT,CASSRQGYRTEAFF
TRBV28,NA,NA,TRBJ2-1,TGTGCCAGCAGTTTTCGGGAGACCTACAATGAGCAGTTCTTC,CASSFRETYNEQFF
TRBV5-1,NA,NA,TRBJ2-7,TGCGCCAGCAGTGGGACATCCTACGAGCAGTACTTC,CASSGTSYEQYF
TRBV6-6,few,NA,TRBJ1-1,TGTGCCAGCAGTTACTCCTCTAGTCTCAACACTGAAGCTTTCTTT,CASSYSSSLNTEAFF
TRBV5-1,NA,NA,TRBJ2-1,TGCGCCAGCAGCTTGGCCGGAGGAGGGCTATACAATGAGCAGTTCTTC,CASSLAGGGLYNEQFF
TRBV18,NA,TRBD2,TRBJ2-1,TGTGCCAGCTCACCGGGACTAGCGGGTAACTACAATGAGCAGTTCTTC,CASSPGLAGNYNEQFF
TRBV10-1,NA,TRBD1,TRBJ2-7,TGCGCCAGCAGTGCAGGGACAGTTGGGGGCTACGAGCAGTACTTC,CASSAGTVGGYEQYF
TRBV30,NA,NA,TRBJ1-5,TGTGCCTGGAGTGTACCGACCTCACCGGGGTCGATGGCCCAGCATTTT,CAWSVPTSPGSMAQHF
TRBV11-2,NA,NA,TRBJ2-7,TGTGCCAGCAGGCGGATGGGGGCTCCTAGCTACGAGCAGTACTTC,CASRRMGAPSYEQYF
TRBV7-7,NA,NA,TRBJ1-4,TGTGCCAGCAGCCCATCCAGAGGAAACAGGCTTCGCAATGAAAAACTGTTTTTT,CASSPSRGNRLRNEKLFF
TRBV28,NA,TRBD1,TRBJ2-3,TGTGCCAGCACGGGACAGGGGGAACCTAGCACAGATACGCAGTATTTT,CASTGQGEPSTDTQYF
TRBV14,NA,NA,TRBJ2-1,TGTGCCAGCAGCCAAGTTGAGGCCTACAATGAGCAGTTCTTC,CASSQVEAYNEQFF
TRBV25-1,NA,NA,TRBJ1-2,TGTGCCAGCAGTGAAGGGGCCCGAGGCTACACCTTC,CASSEGARGYTF
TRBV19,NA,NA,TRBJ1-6,TGTGCCAGTAGTATATTGCAGGGGCTAGTCGGAAATTCACCCCTCCACTTT,CASSILQGLVGNSPLHF
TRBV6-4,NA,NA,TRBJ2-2,TGTGCCAGCAGTGCGGGGGACACCGGGGAGCTGTTTTTT,CASSAGDTGELFF